This entry lists 31 T cell receptor beta chains sequenced from one sample in a study of T cells after yellow fever vaccination. TCRdb itself ran the 5' RACE reads through MiXCR, one entry per CDR3 protein. This sample has 300,000 to 350,000 distinct CDR3 sequences, with around 4.4% found just once. The sequences come from PBMCs, collected 15 days after the yellow fever booster vaccination. The receptors shown here come from a man between 18 and 29 years old who received the YFV17D yellow fever vaccine.

This clonotype appeared a few times. The V and J genes are TRBV19 and TRBJ1-5; TRBD1 agrees at 7 bases. CDR1 is LNHDA, CDR2 SQIVND, per germline (reference sequence). With V trimmed by 6 bases and J by 3 bases, 8 bases remained unmatched. The CDR3 length is 15 residues. The CDR3 region has the DNA TGTGCCAGTAGGCACACAGGGGCAAACAATCAGCCCCAGCATTTT. It translates to CASRHTGANNQPQHF.

This clonotype was seen many times. The gene calls are TRBV7-2 and TRBJ2-1; possibly TRBD2 for D (5 bases). Germline values: CDR1 SGHTA, CDR2 FQGNSA. The CDR3 contains 15 residues. Trimming removed 5 bases from V and 2 bases from J, with 13 bases in between. CDR3 in amino acids: CASSPEGFPYNEQFF. CDR3 sequence (DNA): TGTGCCAGCAGCCCCGAGGGCTTCCCCTACAATGAGCAGTTCTTC.

This clonotype was counted between two and nine times. The rearrangement uses TRBV5-1 and TRBJ2-5, with D maybe TRBD2 (5 bases). The germline gives CDR1 SGHRS, CDR2 YFSETQ. Between the trimmed V and J ends, which lost 4 bases and 5 bases, there was a span of 18 bases. The CDR3 sequence is 15 residues long. The CDR3 DNA sequence: TGCGCCAGCAGCATAGACCGGGGAAAAGTGGAGACCCAGTACTTC. Translation: CASSIDRGKVETQYF.

This clonotype was found a few times. This chain uses TRBV7-3 with TRBJ2-3; a possible D gene is TRBD2 (6 bases). This CDR3 has 14 residues. Germline-derived CDR1 and CDR2 are SGHTA and FQGTGA. Trimming pared 8 bases from V and 2 bases from J, leaving 14 bases between. The CDR3 nucleotides are TGTGCCAGCGGAGGGCCGGGTGACACAGATACGCAGTATTTT. This translates into CASGGPGDTDTQYF.

This clonotype has a count of ten or more. V usage is TRBV6-6 and J usage is TRBJ1-3, with D hard to call. V lost 6 bases and J lost 6, with 9 bases in between. The CDR3 sequence is 12 residues long. Germline V gene data show CDR1 as MNHNY and CDR2 as SVGAGI (reference sequence). The CDR3 is CASSLRKNTIYF. The CDR3 DNA reads as TGTGCCAGCAGCCTTCGTAAAAACACCATATATTTT.

This clonotype was seen ten or more times. The V call is TRBV9, the J call TRBJ1-2; 8 positions match TRBD1. Germline-derived CDR1 and CDR2 are SGDLS and YYNGEE. V lost 4 bases and J lost 4; bases outside the gene matches: 6. CDR3 length equals 14 residues. CDR3 in amino acids: CASSPTTGVYGYTF. The CDR3 region has the DNA TGTGCCAGCAGCCCCACGACAGGGGTCTATGGCTACACCTTC.

This clonotype has a handful of counts. This sequence joins TRBV7-9 and TRBJ1-6, with D hard to call. The CDR3 sequence is 12 residues long. V was pared by 6 bases and J by 13 bases, with 13 bases between. Germline V gene lookup returns CDR1 SEHNR and CDR2 FQNEAQ (reference sequence). The CDR3 sequence is CASSSNLRPLHF. The DNA for the CDR3 is TGTGCCAGCAGTAGTAATCTCCGGCCCCTCCACTTT.

This clonotype was recorded a few times. The chain carries TRBV5-1 and TRBJ2-2; D not resolved. The CDR3 covers 14 residues. CDR1 is SGHRS and CDR2 is YFSETQ in the germline V gene. The ends were cut back, 4 bases at V and 1 base at J, with 8 bases in the middle. The CDR3 reads CASSGNLNTGELFF. The CDR3 region has the DNA TGCGCCAGCAGCGGAAATTTGAACACCGGGGAGCTGTTTTTT.

This clonotype appeared many times. This chain connects TRBV7-9 to TRBJ1-2; D gene ambiguous. The CDR3 length is 16 residues. Trimming removed 3 bases at V and 0 bases at J, with 14 bases between. Per the germline V gene, CDR1 is SEHNR and CDR2 is FQNEAQ (reference sequence). Here the CDR3 reads CASSLVRQRANYGYTF. The CDR3 nucleotides read TGTGCCAGCAGCTTGGTGAGGCAGAGAGCTAACTATGGCTACACCTTC.

This clonotype was observed at least ten times. The chain couples TRBV20-1 to TRBJ2-2; 9 positions agree with TRBD1. The CDR3 is made up of 15 amino acids. Per the germline V gene, CDR1 is DFQATT and CDR2 is SNEGSKA (reference sequence). With V trimmed by 6 bases and J by 3 bases, 8 bases remained unmatched. This CDR3 is CSAATGGMYTGELFF. CDR3 DNA: TGCAGTGCCGCAACAGGGGGCATGTACACCGGGGAGCTGTTTTTT.

The V gene is TRBV4-1, the J gene TRBJ1-3; D not resolved. The CDR3 covers 16 residues. The germline V gene has CDR1 MGHRA and CDR2 YSYEKL. V was cut by 0 bases and J by 7 bases, with 16 bases left in between. CDR3: CASSQDPKRRVNTIYF. DNA of the CDR3: TGCGCCAGCAGCCAAGATCCCAAGAGGCGAGTTAACACCATATATTTT.

The sample holds many counts of this clonotype. The chain has TRBV4-3 and TRBJ2-3; 12 nucleotides match TRBD2. V gave up 1 base and J gave up 9 bases; unmatched junction bases: 8. CDR1 and CDR2 (germline): LGHNA, YSLEER. This CDR3 contains 16 residues. For the CDR3, the DNA is TGCGCCAGCAGCCAAGTCTGGCTAGCGGGGGGGCCAACGCAGTATTTT. It codes for CASSQVWLAGGPTQYF.

This clonotype was counted between two and nine times. This chain uses TRBV10-2 with TRBJ2-2, with D hard to call. The germline V gene has CDR1 WSHSY and CDR2 SAAADI. Trimming took off 6 bases at V and 2 bases at J, with 13 bases between the two ends. The CDR3 contains 15 residues. The CDR3 DNA follows: TGCGCCAGCAGGGGTTGGACGGATAACACCGGGGAGCTGTTTTTT. Protein: CASRGWTDNTGELFF.

The chain recombines TRBV7-9 with TRBJ2-5; unclear D gene. The ends were cut back, 3 bases at V and 5 bases at J, with 13 bases in the middle. Germline loops: CDR1 SEHNR, CDR2 FQNEAQ (reference sequence). This CDR3 has 14 residues. In DNA, the CDR3 is TGTGCCAGCAGCTTGATCTCCCCACGGGAGACCCAGTACTTC. Its protein product is CASSLISPRETQYF.

Ten or more counts support this clonotype. The chain recombines TRBV9 with TRBJ1-2; possible D gene TRBD1, 5 bases. Germline CDR1 is SGDLS and CDR2 is YYNGEE. The CDR3 extends over 14 amino acids. V lost 3 bases and J 5 bases, leaving 14 bases between the germline ends. CDR3 sequence: CASSGGGFGYGYTF. The CDR3 DNA is TGTGCCAGCAGCGGGGGCGGATTTGGGTATGGCTACACCTTC.

This chain joins TRBV9 and TRBJ1-1; a weak D match, TRBD1 (6 bases). Germline CDR1 SGDLS, CDR2 YYNGEE. The CDR3 has 13 amino acids. V was pared by 3 bases and J by 5 bases, with 11 bases between. The CDR3 bases are TGTGCCAGCAGCGAGCAACAGGGTACTGAAGCTTTCTTT. This translates into CASSEQQGTEAFF.

This clonotype has just a few counts. The rearrangement joins TRBV19 to TRBJ1-2; D gene ambiguous. Germline V gene sequence: CDR1 LNHDA, CDR2 SQIVND (reference sequence). Trimming left V 2 bases short and J 2 bases short, with 9 bases between. The CDR3 contains 14 residues. The CDR3 region is CASSITAQNYGYTF. Written as DNA, the CDR3 is TGTGCCAGTAGTATAACCGCACAGAACTATGGCTACACCTTC.

This clonotype was detected ten times or more. The rearrangement joins TRBV18 to TRBJ2-3; no definite D call. V shed 3 bases and J shed 1 base, with 11 bases lying between them. CDR1 is KGHSH, CDR2 LQKENI, per germline. The CDR3 runs 15 residues. The DNA for the CDR3 is TGTGCCAGCTCACCGGTCGGGCAGGGCACAGATACGCAGTATTTT. It codes for CASSPVGQGTDTQYF.

The chain recombines TRBV6-1 with TRBJ1-5; TRBD1 might be the D (5 bases). The CDR3 spans 15 residues. The germline V and J ends were trimmed by 3 bases and 3 bases, with 12 bases remaining between them. The germline V gene has CDR1 MNHNS and CDR2 SASEGT. The CDR3 coding sequence is TGTGCCAGCAGTGACGGGACTATTGTCAATCAGCCCCAGCATTTT. Protein sequence: CASSDGTIVNQPQHF.

V and J are TRBV12-3 or TRBV12-4 and TRBJ2-6, with D maybe TRBD2 (6 bases). This CDR3 has 20 residues. The V end was cut by 8 bases, the J end by 1 base, with 27 bases between. The CDR3 is CASGYPLEGLQASGANVLTF. The DNA for the CDR3 is TGTGCCAGCGGTTACCCTCTGGAGGGGCTTCAAGCATCTGGGGCCAACGTCCTGACTTTC.

The chain employs TRBV4-3 and TRBJ1-1; D ambiguous. Germline assignment: CDR1 LGHNA and CDR2 YSLEER. Trimming pared 0 bases from V and 4 bases from J, leaving 15 bases between. CDR3 length: 16 amino acids. CDR3 sequence (DNA): TGCGCCAGCAGCCAAGAACTTGAAAAGTGGACCACTGAAGCTTTCTTT. This translates into CASSQELEKWTTEAFF.

This sequence joins TRBV6-5 and TRBJ1-5, with 7 bases that match TRBD1. With 8 bases clipped from V and 4 bases from J, the junction kept 14 bases outside the gene matches. CDR1 is MNHEY and CDR2 is SVGAGI in the germline V gene. The CDR3 covers 16 residues. The CDR3, as DNA: TGTGCCAGCTCTCAAACAAGGACAGGCCGAAATCAGCCCCAGCATTTT. Amino acids: CASSQTRTGRNQPQHF.

At least ten counts were recorded for this clonotype. The chain joins TRBV20-1 to TRBJ2-7; 8 bases are a match to TRBD1. This CDR3 is 13 amino acids long. Germline V gene sequence: CDR1 DFQATT, CDR2 SNEGSKA (reference sequence). V lost 6 bases and J lost 3; bases outside the gene matches: 7. The CDR3 nucleotides are TGCAGTGCCCAAACCGACAGGGGCTACGAGCAGTACGTC. Protein sequence: CSAQTDRGYEQYV.

V and J are TRBV12-3 or TRBV12-4 and TRBJ1-2; D unresolved. With 7 bases removed from V and 4 bases from J, the gap between germline ends came to 10 bases. The CDR3 has 12 amino acids. The CDR3 DNA follows: TGTGCCAGCAACGAGGGCCCCTATGGCTACACCTTC. Translation gives CASNEGPYGYTF.

The CDR3 region is CASSYGPSNYGYTF. For the CDR3, the DNA is TGTGCCAGCAGTTACGGGCCATCTAACTATGGCTACACCTTC. The chain links TRBV6-5 to TRBJ1-2; D is unresolved. The germline V gene has CDR1 MNHEY and CDR2 SVGAGI. The V end was cut by 2 bases, the J end by 0 bases, with 7 bases between. This CDR3 contains 14 residues.

Note on this clonotype: Just one base apart from a much larger clone, this may be a read error. The gene calls are TRBV6-5 and TRBJ2-1, with D possibly matching TRBD1 (5 bases). The V gene lost 7 bases and the J gene lost 6 bases, with 13 bases spanning the gap. Germline CDR1 and CDR2: MNHEY and SVGAGI. The CDR3 sequence is 13 residues long. CDR3 sequence: CASTLERGNEQFF. As DNA, the CDR3 is TGTGCCAGCACCCTGGAAAGGGGCAATGAGCAGTTCTTC.

Many counts were recorded for this clonotype. V gene TRBV7-9 combines with J gene TRBJ1-6; D is undetermined. Germline CDR1 reads SEHNR; CDR2 reads FQNEAQ (reference sequence). The CDR3 length is 12 residues. Trimming pared 3 bases from V and 10 bases from J, leaving 7 bases between. This chain's CDR3 is CASSLVSSPLHF. In DNA form, the CDR3 reads TGTGCCAGCAGCTTGGTTTCCTCACCCCTCCACTTT.

This CDR3 is CASSLFEGRTDGYTF. CDR3 nucleotide sequence: TGTGCCAGCAGTTTATTCGAGGGGAGAACGGATGGCTACACCTTC. The chain uses TRBV27 and TRBJ1-2, with D perhaps matching TRBD1 (5 bases). The CDR3 totals 15 residues. With 1 base removed from V and 6 bases from J, the gap between germline ends came to 15 bases. Germline CDR1 reads MNHEY; CDR2 reads SMNVEV (reference sequence).

This clonotype was picked up many times. The chain carries TRBV20-1 and TRBJ2-2, with 7 bases identical to TRBD1. The junction had 18 bases not matched to a gene; V was cut back by 4 bases and J by 4 bases. CDR1 and CDR2 (germline): DFQATT, SNEGSKA (reference sequence). The CDR3 has 18 residues. CDR3 in amino acids: CSANPIVTGERVTGELFF. The CDR3 DNA is TGCAGTGCTAACCCCATTGTAACAGGGGAGCGAGTCACCGGGGAGCTGTTTTTT.

Only a few counts were recorded for this clonotype. This chain connects TRBV30 to TRBJ1-3; D is perhaps TRBD1 (5 bases). The CDR3 has 14 amino acids. Germline V gene lookup returns CDR1 GTSNPN and CDR2 SVGIG (reference sequence). V dropped 4 bases and J dropped 3 bases, with 13 bases sitting between them. The CDR3 sequence is CAWNGAGNGNTIYF. As DNA, the CDR3 is TGTGCCTGGAATGGGGCTGGTAATGGAAACACCATATATTTT.

This clonotype appeared many times. The chain employs TRBV7-9 and TRBJ2-5, with 8 bases that match TRBD1. V lost 9 bases to trimming and J lost 5 bases; unmatched junction nucleotides: 8. The V gene's germline CDR1 is SEHNR and CDR2 FQNEAQ (reference sequence). The CDR3 extends over 13 amino acids. The CDR3 DNA follows: TGTGCCAGTACAGGGGGTGAAGGGGAGACCCAGTACTTC. It yields the protein CASTGGEGETQYF.